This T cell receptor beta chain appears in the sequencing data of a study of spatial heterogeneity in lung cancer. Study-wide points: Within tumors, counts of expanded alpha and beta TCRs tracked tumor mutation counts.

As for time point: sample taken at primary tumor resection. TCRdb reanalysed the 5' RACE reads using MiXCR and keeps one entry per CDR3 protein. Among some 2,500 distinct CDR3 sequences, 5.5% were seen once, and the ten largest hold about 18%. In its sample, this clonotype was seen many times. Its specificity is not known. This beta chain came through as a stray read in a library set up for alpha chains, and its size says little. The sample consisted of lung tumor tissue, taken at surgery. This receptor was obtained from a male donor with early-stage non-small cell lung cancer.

The CDR3 sequence is CASRGGGKGLYEQYF. The CDR3 nucleotides read TGTGCCAGTCGCGGCGGCGGGAAGGGCCTCTACGAGCAGTACTTC. V and J are TRBV27 and TRBJ2-7; possibly TRBD2 for D (6 bases). Per the germline V gene, CDR1 is MNHEY and CDR2 is SMNVEV (reference sequence). The CDR3 spans 15 residues. The V gene lost 9 bases and the J gene lost 3 bases, with 21 bases spanning the gap.